The entry below gives a single T cell receptor beta chain sequence along with its context. Its target is not known. Germline-derived CDR1 and CDR2 are SGHDN and FVKESK. Trimming took off 2 bases at V and 1 base at J, with 6 bases between the two ends. The CDR3 is 14 amino acids. The data originate from a study of T cell repertoires in cytomegalovirus infection. Study-wide points: Predominance within the ex vivo response was attributable to HLA-C-restricted CMV-specific TCR beta clonotypes. The study identified carriers of CMV plus the relevant HLA from cumulative public TCR beta family frequency.

TCRdb re-called the reads with MiXCR, one entry per CDR3 protein. The sample contains about 330,000 distinct CDR3 sequences, about 35% of which appear only once. The origin of this receptor is a human donor in good health (CMV status not recorded). Some clones in this sample may be carry-over from other donors' samples. This sequence joins TRBV14 and TRBJ2-1; D uncertain. The material sequenced was cultured PBMCs, taken from culture after CMV antigen stimulation. CDR3 in amino acids: CASSQHGSYNEQFF. The CDR3 region has the DNA TGTGCCAGCAGCCAACACGGTTCCTACAATGAGCAGTTCTTC.